The clone carrying this T cell receptor beta chain was seen a few times. Its target is unknown. The data stem from a study of T-cell reconstitution after alpha-beta-depleted transplantation in children. This sample's TCRbeta library carried unique molecular identifier barcodes. MiXCR, applied by TCRdb to the PCR reads, yields one record per CDR3 protein. The sample includes 90,000 to 100,000 distinct CDR3 sequences, roughly a quarter of them seen just once. CDR1 is ENHRY, CDR2 SYGVKD, per germline. The CDR3 runs to 15 residues. Trimming stripped 4 bases from V and 8 bases from J, with 18 bases between. Study outcomes and limitations: The origin of alpha-beta T cells about two months after transplant was reportedly several hundred expanded graft clones. From newly produced T cells came most of the T-cell counts and diversity one year after transplant. Diversity of TCRbeta at day 60 was high in some patients, arising from surviving recipient T cells and thymic progenitors.

The sample was PBMCs, taken before TCRalphabeta/CD19-depleted stem cell transplant. This TCR came from a boy between 2 and 15 years old with acute lymphoblastic leukemia, due to receive a stem cell transplant. The genes are TRBV10-3 and TRBJ2-1; the D call may be TRBD1 or TRBD2 (5 bases each). The DNA of the CDR3 is TGTGCCATCAGTGCCACAAATTCCGGGGACCATGAGCAGTTCTTC. It yields the protein CAISATNSGDHEQFF.